Reported below is one T cell receptor beta chain. Antigen unknown. Regarding time point: blood 4 weeks post-SBRT, at nephrectomy. Treatment denoted: 15 Gy SBRT to primary tumor, nephrectomy 4 weeks later. Nephrectomy followed 15 Gy stereotactic body radiation by 4 weeks. These data originate in a study of radiation and T cells in renal cell carcinoma. The CDR3 contains 15 residues. Trimming stripped 0 bases from V and 4 bases from J, with 13 bases between. Germline loops: CDR1 SGDLS, CDR2 YYNGEE. Study-wide points: In blood, top tumor clones expanded by 2 weeks, shrinking by 4.

Clones were read by immunoSEQ multiplex PCR, and TCRdb kept only the in-frame ones, dropping some. This sample carries some 30,000 clones, 81% of them seen once, and the ten largest clones take 30% to 35%. Material: blood, obtained from a patient whose treatment included radiotherapy and nephrectomy. This sequence originates from a man aged 55 to 70 with renal cell carcinoma. The J gene is TRBJ2-5, the V gene TRBV9, with no clear D. The CDR3 loop is CASSVGSRPPETQYF. CDR3 bases: TGTGCCAGCAGCGTAGGGTCCCGGCCGCCAGAGACCCAGTACTTC.